Each of the 15 T cell receptor beta chains below was sequenced from the same sample in a study of T cell repertoires in cytomegalovirus infection. Their cognate antigens are unknown. MiXCR was run by TCRdb on the reads, yielding one entry per CDR3 protein. The sample records some 310,000 distinct CDR3 sequences, roughly 25% being singletons. The sample here was cultured PBMCs, taken from culture after CMV antigen stimulation. These TCRs come from a human donor in good health (CMV status not recorded). Some clones in this sample may be carry-over from other donors' samples.

There are many counts of this clonotype. The chain has TRBV7-6 and TRBJ2-3; D may be TRBD2 (6 bases). V lost 6 bases and J 3 bases, leaving 10 bases between the germline ends. CDR1 SGHVS and CDR2 FNYEAQ come from the germline V gene. The CDR3 consists of 13 residues. CDR3 nucleotides: TGTGCCAGCAGTCCGGAGGGGACAGATACGCAGTATTTT. Encoded protein: CASSPEGTDTQYF.

The V call is TRBV5-1, the J call TRBJ1-1; the D gene is possibly TRBD1 (5 bases). Germline V CDR1 and CDR2: SGHRS, YFSETQ. V was trimmed by 2 bases and J by 2 bases, leaving 16 bases between them. The CDR3 is 16 residues long. CDR3 DNA sequence: TGCGCCAGCAGCTTTCAAGTCGGGGGTATAAACACTGAAGCTTTCTTT. The encoded protein is CASSFQVGGINTEAFF.

This clonotype showed up just a few times. V gene TRBV7-2 combines with J gene TRBJ2-3; TRBD1 agrees at 9 bases. The CDR3 sequence is 15 residues long. V lost 3 bases to trimming and J lost 4 bases; unmatched junction nucleotides: 5. Germline assignment: CDR1 SGHTA and CDR2 FQGNSA. For the CDR3, the DNA is TGTGCCAGCAGCTTGGGGACAGGGAGGGCAGATACGCAGTATTTT. Its translation is CASSLGTGRADTQYF. Drawing the rest from reference TRBV7-2 and TRBJ2-3, the complete variable domain is GAGVSQSPSNKVTEKGKDVELRCDPISGHTALYWYRQSLGQGLEFLIYFQGNSAPDKSGLPSDRFSAERTGGSVSTLTIQRTQQEDSAVYLCASSLGTGRADTQYFGPGTRLTVL.

The chain combines TRBV12-3 or TRBV12-4 with TRBJ1-2, with D unclear. This CDR3 region has 14 residues. The V end lost 6 bases, the J end lost 0 bases, and 11 bases lay between the germline ends. This CDR3 is CASSRFVSNYGYTF. In DNA, the CDR3 is TGTGCCAGCAGCCGGTTCGTGTCTAACTATGGCTACACCTTC.

This clonotype has a handful of counts. The chain recombines TRBV27 with TRBJ1-5; D is ambiguous. Germline CDR1 is MNHEY and CDR2 is SMNVEV (reference sequence). V was cut by 2 bases and J by 4 bases, with 9 bases left in between. The CDR3 spans 14 residues. CDR3 region: CASSLIGWNQPQHF. CDR3 DNA: TGTGCCAGCAGTTTAATAGGGTGGAATCAGCCCCAGCATTTT.

This clonotype appeared many times. The chain combines TRBV7-2 with TRBJ2-3; 8 bases are shared with TRBD2. The germline CDR1 and CDR2 sequences are SGHTA and FQGNSA. The CDR3 contains 15 residues. Trimming took 1 base from V and 9 from J; bases not matched to a gene: 9. CDR3 nucleotides: TGTGCCAGCAGCTTAGTTAGCGGGACCTTCCCAACGCAGTATTTT. Protein: CASSLVSGTFPTQYF.

This chain joins TRBV28 and TRBJ1-2, with D unresolved. The V gene lost 3 bases and the J gene lost 10 bases, with 15 bases spanning the gap. Germline V gene lookup returns CDR1 MDHEN and CDR2 SYDVKM. The CDR3 has 13 residues. CDR3 region: CASSFYQQRDYTF. The CDR3 DNA is TGTGCCAGCAGTTTCTATCAACAGAGGGACTACACCTTC.

J is TRBJ2-5 and V is TRBV6-1; no reliable D call. The V gene lost 7 bases and the J gene lost 0 bases, with 12 bases spanning the gap. The CDR3 consists of 14 residues. The germline V gene has CDR1 MNHNS and CDR2 SASEGT. The CDR3, as DNA: TGTGCCAGCACCGCCTGGGCAGACCAAGAGACCCAGTACTTC. Translation gives CASTAWADQETQYF.

This clonotype has only a few counts. The rearrangement joins TRBV20-1 to TRBJ2-1; D unclear. This CDR3 is built from 11 residues. Looked up from germline, CDR1 is DFQATT and CDR2 is SNEGSKA (reference sequence). Trimming pared 6 bases from V and 2 bases from J, leaving 5 bases between. CDR3 nucleotide sequence: TGCAGTGCGCCGACCTACAATGAGCAGTTCTTC. Translated, it gives CSAPTYNEQFF.

Many counts were recorded for this clonotype. The V gene is TRBV12-3 or TRBV12-4, the J gene TRBJ1-3, with D possibly TRBD1 on 5 matching bases. There are 15 residues in the CDR3. V lost 3 bases, J lost 4 bases, and 13 bases lay in between. The CDR3: CASSFSAGSGNTIYF. DNA of the CDR3: TGTGCCAGCAGTTTTAGTGCAGGGTCAGGAAACACCATATATTTT.

This sequence joins TRBV27 and TRBJ2-7; possibly TRBD1 for D (6 bases). Germline V lookup: CDR1 MNHEY, CDR2 SMNVEV (reference sequence). The CDR3 consists of 16 residues. Trimming shortened V by 4 bases and J by 0 bases, and 16 bases separated the two germline ends. For the CDR3, the DNA is TGTGCCAGCAGTTCAGCCGGTAGGGGGAGCTCCTACGAGCAGTACGTC. This encodes CASSSAGRGSSYEQYV.

In its sample, this clonotype was seen a few times. J is TRBJ2-5 and V is TRBV7-2; a weak D match, TRBD2 (5 bases). Germline V gene data show CDR1 as SGHTA and CDR2 as FQGNSA. The CDR3 totals 15 residues. The V end was cut by 1 base, the J end by 2 bases, with 11 bases between. CDR3 in DNA: TGTGCCAGCAGCTTAGTAAGGACTTCGCAAGAGACCCAGTACTTC. It specifies CASSLVRTSQETQYF.

CDR3 loop: CASSLGGTQTDTQYF. The CDR3 DNA is TGTGCCAGCAGCTTAGGAGGGACTCAAACAGATACGCAGTATTTT. J is TRBJ2-3 and V is TRBV7-2, with D maybe TRBD2 (6 bases). Germline CDR1 and CDR2: SGHTA and FQGNSA. This CDR3 contains 15 residues. Trimming removed 1 base from V and 3 bases from J, with 11 bases in between.

The rearrangement uses TRBV4-1 and TRBJ1-2, with D perhaps TRBD1 (5 bases). The CDR3 is 16 amino acids. Trimming took off 0 bases at V and 6 bases at J, with 17 bases between the two ends. CDR1 is MGHRA, CDR2 YSYEKL, per germline. The CDR3 loop reads CASSQDRSAGLNGYTF. The CDR3 nucleotides read TGCGCCAGCAGCCAAGATCGGTCGGCAGGGTTAAATGGCTACACCTTC.

This clonotype occurred many times. This chain links TRBV5-1 with TRBJ2-1, with D perhaps being TRBD1 or TRBD2 (6 bases each). The V gene lost 0 bases and the J gene lost 9 bases, with 22 bases spanning the gap. This CDR3 is 17 amino acids long. CDR1 and CDR2 from the germline V gene are SGHRS and YFSETQ. CDR3 in DNA: TGCGCCAGCAGCTTGGTTTCCGGGGGCATTCTCAGCGGTGAGCAGTTCTTC. Translating gives CASSLVSGGILSGEQFF.